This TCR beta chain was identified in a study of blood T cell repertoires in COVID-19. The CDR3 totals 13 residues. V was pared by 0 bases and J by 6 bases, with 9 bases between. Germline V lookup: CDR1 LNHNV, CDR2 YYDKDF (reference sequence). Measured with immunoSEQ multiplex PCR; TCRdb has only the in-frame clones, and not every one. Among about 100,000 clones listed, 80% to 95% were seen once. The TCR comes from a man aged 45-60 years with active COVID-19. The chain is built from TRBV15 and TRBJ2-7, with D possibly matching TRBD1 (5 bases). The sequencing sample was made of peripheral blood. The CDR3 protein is CATSRDRGREQYF. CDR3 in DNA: TGTGCCACCAGCAGAGATAGGGGTCGCGAGCAGTACTTC. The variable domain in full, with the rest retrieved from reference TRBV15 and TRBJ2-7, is DAMVIQNPRYQVTQFGKPVTLSCSQTLNHNVMYWYQQKSSQAPKLLFHYYDKDFNNEADTPDNFQSRRPNTSFCFLDIRSPGLGDTAMYLCATSRDRGREQYFGPGTRLTVT.